This T cell receptor beta chain originates from a study of shared clonotypes between healthy human individuals. Overall study context: Plates per donor: three CD4 naive, three CD4 memory, two CD8 naive, one CD8 memory.

Study-wide results and caveats: Some clonotypes were shared by all four sorted-subset donors, while others were not shared. The non-shared ones had lower generation probabilities than the shared ones. Clonotype sharing across a few donors was observed for 5% to 6.5% of naive CD4 clonotypes.

The CDR3 sequence is 13 residues long. Trimming took off 3 bases at V and 3 bases at J, with 8 bases between the two ends. CDR1 is MDHEN and CDR2 is SYDVKM in the germline V gene. For this clone: Its cognate antigen is unknown.

Using immunoSEQ multiplex PCR, the repertoire was profiled, and TCRdb retains in-frame clones only, with some absent. This sample has about 110,000 clones, with about 72% found just once. The sequence was collected from a woman aged 25 to 45 in good health. The chain employs TRBV28 and TRBJ1-1; D remains unclear. The sequenced sample consisted of memory CD8+ T cells sorted from blood. The subset is: CD45RO+ cells pooled with CCR7-negative TemRA cells. The chain's CDR3 is CASSLAGDTEAFF. CDR3 nucleotide sequence: TGTGCCAGCAGTTTGGCAGGAGACACTGAAGCTTTCTTT.